This T cell receptor (beta chain) was retrieved from a study of blood T cell repertoires in COVID-19. The wider study: Samples came from the United States, Italy and Spain, spanning acute and convalescent COVID-19. In each case, the material was cDNA or gDNA derived from T cells, B-cell-depleted T cells, or PBMCs.

Authors' methods: Amplification of reference gene primers was used by the study to estimate nucleated cell counts. Repertoires were generated with immunoSEQ multiplex PCR, while TCRdb's copy carries only in-frame clones and drops some. V, J and clone size are taken as reported in that table, and D and trimming were inferred from the DNA itself. The sample has over 35,000 clones, just under 70% seen once. This CDR3 is built from 15 residues. Germline lookup yields CDR1 SGHRS and CDR2 YFSETQ. After removal of 4 bases from V and 4 bases from J, the junction contained 1 base not matched to a gene. The sample taken for sequencing was peripheral blood. The sequence came from an older man with acute or convalescent COVID-19. The chain joins TRBV5-1 to TRBJ2-1; 14 bases line up with TRBD2. CDR3 region: CASSRTSGGYNEQFF. In nucleotides, the CDR3 is TGCGCCAGCAGCCGGACTAGCGGGGGGTACAATGAGCAGTTCTTC.